Listed here is a single T cell receptor (beta chain). What it binds is not known. This may be a read error, as it is one base from a much larger clone. Between the trimmed V and J ends, which lost 5 bases and 1 base, there was a span of 11 bases. Germline assignment: CDR1 SEHNR and CDR2 FQNEAQ (reference sequence). CDR3 size: 14 residues. Breast cancer patients provided tissue from their axillary draining lymph nodes. These data are taken from a study of breast tumors, draining lymph nodes, adjacent tissues. Regarding the study as a whole: Tumor TCR diversity was below lymph nodes but above nontumor tissue.

TCRdb re-called the multiplex PCR reads with MiXCR, one entry per CDR3 protein. The data show 150,000 to 200,000 distinct CDR3 sequences, with roughly 29% seen just once and over 4% held by the top ten. The sequenced material came from axillary lymph node tissue. V usage is TRBV7-9 and J usage is TRBJ1-1; maybe TRBD1 (5 bases). The receptor's source is a female donor with breast cancer. Some clones in this sample may be carry-over from other donors' samples. The CDR3 nucleotides are TGTGCCAGCAGCATAGGTGGACAGAACACTGAAGCTTTCTTT. Its protein is CASSIGGQNTEAFF.